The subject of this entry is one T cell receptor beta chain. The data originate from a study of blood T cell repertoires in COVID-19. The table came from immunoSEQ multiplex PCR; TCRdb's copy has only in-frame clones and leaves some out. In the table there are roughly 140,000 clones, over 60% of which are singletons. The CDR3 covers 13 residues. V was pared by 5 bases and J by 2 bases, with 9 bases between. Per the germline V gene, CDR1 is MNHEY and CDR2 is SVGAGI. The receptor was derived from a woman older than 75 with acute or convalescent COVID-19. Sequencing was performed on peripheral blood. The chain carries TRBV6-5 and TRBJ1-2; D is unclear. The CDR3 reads CASSMTGNYGYTF. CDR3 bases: TGTGCCAGCAGTATGACTGGAAACTATGGCTACACCTTC.